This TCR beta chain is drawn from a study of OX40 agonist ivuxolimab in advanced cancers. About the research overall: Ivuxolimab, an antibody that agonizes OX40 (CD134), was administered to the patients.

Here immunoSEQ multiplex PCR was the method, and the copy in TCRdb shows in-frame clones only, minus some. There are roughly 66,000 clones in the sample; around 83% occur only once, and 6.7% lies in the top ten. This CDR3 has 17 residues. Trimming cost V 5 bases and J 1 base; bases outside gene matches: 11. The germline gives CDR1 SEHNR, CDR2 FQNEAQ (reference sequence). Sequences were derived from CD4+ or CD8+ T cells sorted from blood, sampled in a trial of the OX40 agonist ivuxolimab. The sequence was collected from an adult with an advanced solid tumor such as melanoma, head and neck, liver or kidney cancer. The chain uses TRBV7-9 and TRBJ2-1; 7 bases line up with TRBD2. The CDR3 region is CASSARDERGSYNEQFF. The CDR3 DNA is TGTGCCAGCAGCGCGCGGGATGAGCGGGGATCCTACAATGAGCAGTTCTTC.